This entry lists 24 T cell receptor beta chains sequenced from one sample in a study of T cells in pancreatic ductal adenocarcinoma. No neoadjuvant therapy was given to the selected pancreatic ductal adenocarcinoma patients before their surgery. Repertoires were generated with immunoSEQ multiplex PCR, while TCRdb's copy carries only in-frame clones and drops some. The repertoire holds under 30,000 clones, around 90% seen once, with less than 2.5% in the top ten. The sample comprised PBMCs. Every receptor here comes from a human donor with pancreatic ductal adenocarcinoma.

The genes are TRBV5-4 and TRBJ2-1; the D gene is possibly TRBD2 (6 bases). This CDR3 is 14 amino acids long. Germline V lookup: CDR1 SGHNT, CDR2 YYREEE (reference sequence). Trimming left V 4 bases short and J 0 bases short, with 8 bases between. Here the CDR3 reads CASSLAYSYNEQFF. CDR3 DNA sequence: TGTGCCAGCAGCCTAGCGTACTCCTACAATGAGCAGTTCTTC.

In DNA form, the CDR3 reads TGTGCCATCAGGGCAGCGGGAGAATACGAGCAGTACTTC. It encodes CAIRAAGEYEQYF. The rearrangement links TRBV7-2 to TRBJ2-7; 8 bases are shared with TRBD2. The CDR3 spans 13 residues. The J segment lost 4 bases and the V segment lost 10 bases, leaving 9 bases of the junction unmatched. Per the germline V gene, CDR1 is SGHTA and CDR2 is FQGNSA.

V gene TRBV19 combines with J gene TRBJ2-3; no firm D call. The CDR3 is 14 amino acids. Per the germline V gene, CDR1 is LNHDA and CDR2 is SQIVND (reference sequence). V shed 3 bases and J shed 0 bases, with 7 bases lying between them. The CDR3 is CASSMMLSTDTQYF. CDR3 bases: TGTGCCAGTAGTATGATGTTGAGCACAGATACGCAGTATTTT. Variable domain in full (rest from reference TRBV19 and TRBJ2-3): DGGITQSPKYLFRKEGQNVTLSCEQNLNHDAMYWYRQDPGQGLRLIYYSQIVNDFQKGDIAEGYSVSREKKESFPLTVTSAQKNPTAFYLCASSMMLSTDTQYFGPGTRLTVL.

The chain carries TRBV4-2 and TRBJ2-5; D is undetermined. Germline-derived CDR1 and CDR2 are LGHNA and YNFKEQ. V dropped 4 bases and J dropped 5 bases, with 8 bases sitting between them. The CDR3 has 12 residues. CDR3 region: CASSRVGETQYF. Written as DNA, the CDR3 is TGTGCCAGCAGCCGCGTGGGGGAGACCCAGTACTTC.

The chain has TRBV4-1 and TRBJ2-1; 9 positions agree with TRBD2. Unmatched junction bases numbered 7, after V lost 0 bases and J lost 10 bases. The CDR3 loop spans 15 amino acids. Germline-derived CDR1 and CDR2 are MGHRA and YSYEKL. The CDR3 nucleotides read TGCGCCAGCAGCCAAGATCTCGGACTAGCGAGGGAGCAGTTCTTC. Translating it yields CASSQDLGLAREQFF.

The chain is built from TRBV29-1 and TRBJ2-7; 8 bases match TRBD2. The CDR3 runs to 14 residues. Germline V gene data show CDR1 as SQVTM and CDR2 as ANQGSEA. The V and J ends lost 5 bases and 2 bases, in that order; junction bases with no gene match: 8. CDR3 nucleotides: TGCAGCGTTACTAGCGGTGGAAGGACCTACGAGCAGTACTTC. The encoded protein is CSVTSGGRTYEQYF.

The chain is built from TRBV19 and TRBJ2-6; D is possibly TRBD2 (6 bases). The CDR3 has 16 amino acids. Trimming removed 6 bases at V and 7 bases at J, with 19 bases between. Germline lookup yields CDR1 LNHDA and CDR2 SQIVND (reference sequence). The chain's CDR3 is CASSFSPREVANVLTF. The CDR3 nucleotides read TGTGCCAGTAGCTTCTCCCCAAGGGAGGTAGCCAACGTCCTGACTTTC.

The CDR3: CASVIAGTSDEQFF. CDR3 in DNA: TGTGCCAGTGTGATAGCAGGGACTAGCGATGAGCAGTTCTTC. J is TRBJ2-1 and V is TRBV16; 10 bases fit TRBD2. Trimming at V came to 9 bases and at J to 8 bases, leaving 10 bases not matched to a gene. Per the germline V gene, CDR1 is KGHSY and CDR2 is FQNENV. The CDR3 is 14 residues long.

The rearrangement joins TRBV28 to TRBJ1-1; D perhaps matches TRBD1 (6 bases). CDR1 MDHEN and CDR2 SYDVKM come from the germline V gene. The CDR3 consists of 14 residues. Between the trimmed V and J ends, which lost 7 bases and 0 bases, there was a span of 12 bases. CDR3 sequence: CASKQGTMNTEAFF. The CDR3 DNA follows: TGTGCCAGCAAACAGGGCACCATGAACACTGAAGCTTTCTTT.

The chain employs TRBV25-1 and TRBJ2-5; 10 bases are a match to TRBD2. The V segment lost 3 bases and the J segment 4 bases; nucleotides outside the gene matches: 8. CDR1 MGHDK and CDR2 SYGVNS come from the germline V gene. This CDR3 region has 16 residues. CDR3 sequence reads: CASSEVFTSGTETQYF. CDR3 sequence (DNA): TGTGCCAGCAGTGAGGTATTCACTAGCGGGACAGAGACCCAGTACTTC.

This chain uses TRBV4-3 with TRBJ2-7, with TRBD2 matching over 8 bases. The junction had 8 bases not matched to a gene; V was cut back by 0 bases and J by 4 bases. The CDR3 spans 16 residues. Germline V CDR1 and CDR2: LGHNA, YSLEER. CDR3 region: CASSQDGASGLYEQYF. The CDR3 DNA reads as TGCGCCAGCAGCCAAGATGGGGCTAGCGGGCTGTACGAGCAGTACTTC.

The chain recombines TRBV28 with TRBJ1-5, with D unclear. CDR1 is MDHEN and CDR2 is SYDVKM in the germline V gene. CDR3 length: 14 amino acids. V was trimmed by 7 bases and J by 4 bases, leaving 14 bases between them. CDR3 protein: CASKNIFGNQPQHF. CDR3 in DNA: TGTGCCAGCAAAAATATCTTTGGAAATCAGCCCCAGCATTTT.

The chain uses TRBV5-1 and TRBJ1-2; tentative D call: TRBD1 (5 bases). CDR3 length: 17 residues. V was cut by 1 base and J by 3 bases, with 19 bases left in between. CDR1 and CDR2 (germline): SGHRS, YFSETQ. DNA of the CDR3: TGCGCCAGCAGCTTGTCCTCTTTAGTTCGGGGGGACTATGGCTACACCTTC. The encoded protein is CASSLSSLVRGDYGYTF.

This chain links TRBV5-1 with TRBJ1-2; 8 bases agree with TRBD1. Germline CDR1 is SGHRS and CDR2 is YFSETQ. The junction had 9 bases not matched to a gene; V was cut back by 5 bases and J by 0 bases. The CDR3 runs 16 residues. CDR3 protein: CASSLQTGAANYGYTF. In DNA, the CDR3 is TGCGCCAGCAGTTTACAGACAGGGGCCGCTAACTATGGCTACACCTTC. Combining the CDR3 with reference TRBV5-1 and TRBJ1-2 gives the whole variable domain KAGVTQTPRYLIKTRGQQVTLSCSPISGHRSVSWYQQTPGQGLQFLFEYFSETQRNKGNFPGRFSGRQFSNSRSEMNVSTLELGDSALYLCASSLQTGAANYGYTFGSGTRLTVV.

The V gene is TRBV28, the J gene TRBJ2-5; tentatively, D is TRBD2 (6 bases). The CDR3 covers 16 residues. V lost 1 base to trimming and J lost 4 bases, with 16 bases between them. Germline CDR1 is MDHEN and CDR2 is SYDVKM. This CDR3 is CASSLSLISRGETQYF. The CDR3 coding sequence is TGTGCCAGCAGTTTATCTCTGATTTCGCGGGGAGAGACCCAGTACTTC.

The chain carries TRBV19 and TRBJ2-2; D may be TRBD2 (6 bases). V lost 3 bases, J lost 3 bases, and 14 bases lay in between. The CDR3 is 16 residues long. Germline CDR1 LNHDA, CDR2 SQIVND (reference sequence). The CDR3 DNA sequence: TGTGCCAGTAGTATCGGGGGTGTCCGCGACACCGGGGAGCTGTTTTTT. Translation: CASSIGGVRDTGELFF.

The CDR3 coding sequence is TGCGCCAGCAGCCAACCACTAGCGGGAAAGGGCAATGAGCAGTTCTTC. It yields the protein CASSQPLAGKGNEQFF. J is TRBJ2-1 and V is TRBV4-1; 10 bases map to TRBD2. CDR3 length equals 16 residues. CDR1 and CDR2 (germline): MGHRA, YSYEKL. With V trimmed by 2 bases and J by 6 bases, 7 bases remained unmatched.

This clone was found once. The chain combines TRBV2 with TRBJ1-3; possibly TRBD1 for D (6 bases). The length of the CDR3 is 16 residues. Germline-derived CDR1 and CDR2 are SNHLY and FYNNEI. Trimming removed 8 bases at V and 0 bases at J, with 17 bases between. DNA of the CDR3: TGTGCCAGCGCCCTGGGGGCCCGCAGCTCTGGAAACACCATATATTTT. It specifies CASALGARSSGNTIYF.

The chain is built from TRBV6-5 and TRBJ2-2, with 11 bases that match TRBD2. This CDR3 is 14 amino acids long. Germline V CDR1 and CDR2: MNHEY, SVGAGI. Here the CDR3 DNA reads TGTGCTTCTCGGCTAGCGGGAGGCACCGGGGAGCTGTTTTTT. It codes for CASRLAGGTGELFF.

The genes are TRBV28 and TRBJ2-7; unclear D gene. The CDR3 covers 13 residues. Looked up from germline, CDR1 is MDHEN and CDR2 is SYDVKM. With 3 bases removed from V and 4 bases from J, the gap between germline ends came to 10 bases. The CDR3 DNA reads as TGTGCCAGCAGTTTCGGACGGGTTTACGAGCAGTACTTC. Protein: CASSFGRVYEQYF.

J is TRBJ2-2 and V is TRBV30; D call uncertain. The V and J ends lost 5 bases and 9 bases respectively, with 16 bases between them. Per the germline V gene, CDR1 is GTSNPN and CDR2 is SVGIG (reference sequence). The CDR3 totals 13 residues. The CDR3: CAWQIPPFRELFF. In DNA, the CDR3 is TGTGCCTGGCAAATCCCCCCTTTCCGGGAGCTGTTTTTT.

The chain combines TRBV10-3 with TRBJ1-3, with D unresolved. Germline values: CDR1 ENHRY, CDR2 SYGVKD. The CDR3 has 15 residues. V was clipped by 8 bases and J by 0 bases, with 14 bases between them. CDR3 coding DNA: TGTGCCATCGGGGATATATGGGGCTCTGGAAACACCATATATTTT. This sequence encodes CAIGDIWGSGNTIYF.

This chain links TRBV10-3 with TRBJ1-2; unclear D gene. The CDR3 has 11 residues. The germline gives CDR1 ENHRY, CDR2 SYGVKD. The V end was cut by 4 bases, the J end by 4 bases, with 4 bases between. The CDR3 nucleotides are TGTGCCATCAGTGGGGGCTATGGCTACACCTTC. Translating gives CAISGGYGYTF.

A single count supports this clone. The chain carries TRBV11-2 and TRBJ1-1; perhaps TRBD1 as D (5 bases). In germline, CDR1 is SGHAT, CDR2 FQNNGV. This CDR3 spans 14 amino acids. V was pared by 5 bases and J by 4 bases, with 14 bases between. The CDR3 DNA is TGTGCCAGCAGCCCCATGGGGGGAAGCACTGAAGCTTTCTTT. Translating gives CASSPMGGSTEAFF.